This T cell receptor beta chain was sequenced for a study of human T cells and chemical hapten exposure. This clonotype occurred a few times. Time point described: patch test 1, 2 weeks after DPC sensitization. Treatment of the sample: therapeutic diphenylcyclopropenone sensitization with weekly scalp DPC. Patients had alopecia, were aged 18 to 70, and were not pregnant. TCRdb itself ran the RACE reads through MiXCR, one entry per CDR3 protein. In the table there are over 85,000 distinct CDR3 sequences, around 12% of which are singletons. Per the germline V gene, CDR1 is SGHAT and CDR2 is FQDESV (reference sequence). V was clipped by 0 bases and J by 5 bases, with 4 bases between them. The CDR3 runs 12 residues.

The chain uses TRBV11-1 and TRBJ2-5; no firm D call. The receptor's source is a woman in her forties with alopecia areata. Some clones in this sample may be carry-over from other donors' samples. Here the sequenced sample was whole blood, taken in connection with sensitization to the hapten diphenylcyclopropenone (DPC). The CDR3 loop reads CASSLAQETQYF. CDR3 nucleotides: TGTGCCAGCAGCTTAGCGCAGGAGACCCAGTACTTC.